A single sample gave rise to the 6 T cell receptor beta chains below, sequenced in a study of T cells in Graves' hyperthyroidism and ophthalmopathy. What was amplified from RNA transcripts were TCR beta CDR3 regions. Primed by the HTBI set, a first-round RT-PCR was run on the TCR CDR3. A single record per CDR3 protein comes from TCRdb applying MiXCR to the multiplex PCR reads. The sample has 200,000 to 250,000 distinct CDR3 sequences, roughly 17% seen once. Sequencing was performed on blood. Receptors originate from a woman aged 45-65 years with Graves' hyperthyroidism.

With regard to this clonotype: A much larger clone lies one base from this, so it may be a read error. DNA for the CDR3: TGTGCCAGCTCACCACCAGGATCTGAGCAGTACTTC. Translated, it gives CASSPPGSEQYF. This chain joins TRBV18 and TRBJ2-7, with no clear D. The CDR3 is 12 amino acids. Germline CDR1 KGHSH, CDR2 LQKENI. Trimming cost V 0 bases and J 7 bases, with 7 bases left between them.

This clonotype was observed at least ten times. V is TRBV7-9 and J is TRBJ2-3, with D tentatively TRBD2 (6 bases). The CDR3 loop spans 16 amino acids. Germline CDR1 and CDR2: SEHNR and FQNEAQ (reference sequence). The V end was cut by 2 bases, the J end by 0 bases, with 12 bases between. The CDR3 bases are TGTGCCAGCAGCTTATTACTGAGCGGGAGCACAGATACGCAGTATTTT. Residues: CASSLLLSGSTDTQYF.

The V and J genes are TRBV7-3 and TRBJ1-6; the D is unclear. The V gene's germline CDR1 is SGHTA and CDR2 FQGTGA. V gave up 2 bases and J gave up 9 bases, with 14 bases separating them. The CDR3 is 15 residues long. CDR3 sequence (DNA): TGTGCCAGCAGCTTAGGACCTCTCTCAGGTTCACCCCTCCACTTT. It yields the protein CASSLGPLSGSPLHF.

This clonotype was seen many times. The chain joins TRBV11-2 to TRBJ2-4; 7 bases are shared with TRBD2. The CDR3 loop spans 17 amino acids. Trimming at V came to 5 bases and at J to 0 bases, leaving 10 bases not matched to a gene. In germline, CDR1 is SGHAT, CDR2 FQNNGV. CDR3 protein: CASSPLTSQLAKNIQYF. The CDR3 DNA sequence: TGTGCCAGCAGCCCCCTGACTAGCCAGTTAGCCAAAAACATTCAGTACTTC.

This clonotype came up many times. The chain uses TRBV24-1 and TRBJ2-1, with TRBD2 identical over 7 bases. The CDR3 is made up of 15 amino acids. The trim removed 4 bases at V and 3 bases at J, leaving 5 bases unmatched. Germline V gene data show CDR1 as KGHDR and CDR2 as SFDVKD. CDR3 in DNA: TGTGCCACCAGTGACCCGGGACTACTCTACAATGAGCAGTTCTTC. Encoded protein: CATSDPGLLYNEQFF.

On this clonotype: This may arise from a read error, as a much more abundant clone is one base away. The gene calls are TRBV27 and TRBJ1-1, with unresolved D. Germline V gives CDR1 MNHEY, CDR2 SMNVEV (reference sequence). This CDR3 has 12 residues. Here the CDR3 reads CASSSRYTGAFF. CDR3 DNA: TGTGCCAGCAGTTCCAGATACACTGGAGCTTTCTTT.